A single sample is the source of the 27 T cell receptor beta chains below, sequenced in a study of T cells in Graves' hyperthyroidism and ophthalmopathy. Amplified regions were TCR beta CDR3 sequences from RNA transcripts. RT-PCR in the first round (using the HTBI primer set) targeted the TCR CDR3. MiXCR, applied by TCRdb to the multiplex PCR reads, yields one record per CDR3 protein. This table holds hundreds of thousands of distinct CDR3 sequences, around 14% found once. Sequencing was performed on blood. All receptors derive from a woman aged 18 to 35 with Graves' hyperthyroidism.

The V and J genes are TRBV6-4 and TRBJ2-7; 7 positions match TRBD1. The CDR3 has 19 residues. V shed 7 bases and J 7 bases; nucleotides not matched to a gene: 28. Germline values: CDR1 MRHNA, CDR2 SNTAGT. The CDR3 DNA reads as TGTGCCAGCACCTTACTGTTACGGTCGATAGGGGGCCCTGTTAGAGAGCAGTACTTC. Amino acids: CASTLLLRSIGGPVREQYF.

Many counts were recorded for this clonotype. This CDR3 is CSAGTSGGAGEQYF. The CDR3 DNA sequence: TGCAGTGCGGGAACTAGCGGGGGGGCTGGGGAGCAGTACTTC. The V gene is TRBV20-1, the J gene TRBJ2-7; TRBD2 matches 13 bases. With V trimmed by 6 bases and J by 7 bases, 9 bases remained unmatched. The germline V gene has CDR1 DFQATT and CDR2 SNEGSKA (reference sequence). The CDR3 length is 14 residues.

This clonotype was observed at least ten times. This chain joins TRBV5-5 and TRBJ1-4; weak D call: TRBD1 (5 bases). The CDR3 totals 16 residues. The V end was cut by 4 bases, the J end by 6 bases, with 19 bases between. CDR1 is SGHKS, CDR2 YYEKEE, per germline (reference sequence). DNA for the CDR3: TGTGCCAGCAGCCGAACCCCGACAGACGGGGATGAAAAACTGTTTTTT. Translated, it gives CASSRTPTDGDEKLFF.

This clonotype appeared many times. The V call is TRBV28, the J call TRBJ2-5, with 9 bases fitting TRBD2. The length of the CDR3 is 15 residues. The J segment lost 1 base and the V segment lost 7 bases, leaving 7 bases of the junction unmatched. Germline V gives CDR1 MDHEN, CDR2 SYDVKM. CDR3 amino acids: CASTAAGGSQETQYF. The CDR3 DNA reads as TGTGCCAGCACCGCAGCGGGGGGTAGCCAAGAGACCCAGTACTTC.

The genes are TRBV9 and TRBJ2-2; TRBD1 matches at 10 bases. Losses at the gene ends were 4 bases for V and 6 bases for J; bases not matched to a gene: 3. Germline V CDR1 and CDR2: SGDLS, YYNGEE. CDR3 size: 14 residues. The DNA of the CDR3 is TGTGCCAGCAGCTCAGGACAGGGGGCCGGGGAGCTGTTTTTT. Its translation: CASSSGQGAGELFF. The full variable domain, in which reference TRBV9 and TRBJ2-2 provide the parts outside the CDR3, is DSGVTQTPKHLITATGQRVTLRCSPRSGDLSVYWYQQSLDQGLQFLIQYYNGEERAKGNILERFSAQQFPDLHSELNLSSLELGDSALYFCASSSGQGAGELFFGEGSRLTVL.

This clonotype was observed at least ten times. The genes are TRBV20-1 and TRBJ1-5; perhaps TRBD1 as D (5 bases). The CDR3 has 14 amino acids. The V gene's germline CDR1 is DFQATT and CDR2 SNEGSKA (reference sequence). Trimming stripped 4 bases from V and 7 bases from J, with 17 bases between. The CDR3 is CSATAAERGQPQHF. CDR3 sequence (DNA): TGCAGTGCTACCGCCGCCGAACGGGGCCAGCCCCAGCATTTT.

This clonotype was picked up many times. The DNA for the CDR3 is TGTGCCAGCAGTTTAAGCTGGGGGGACAGGGGGCAGACCCAGTACTTC. Protein product: CASSLSWGDRGQTQYF. V usage is TRBV28 and J usage is TRBJ2-5; 12 nucleotides line up with TRBD1. Trimming cost V 2 bases and J 6 bases; bases outside gene matches: 7. The CDR3 runs 16 residues. CDR1 is MDHEN and CDR2 is SYDVKM in the germline V gene.

This clonotype was observed many times. The chain carries TRBV6-1 and TRBJ2-3, with TRBD2 matching 7 bases. The CDR3 consists of 14 residues. The trim removed 3 bases at V and 3 bases at J, leaving 3 bases unmatched. In germline, CDR1 is MNHNS, CDR2 SASEGT. The CDR3 here is CASSDWGGTDTQYF. The CDR3 DNA sequence: TGTGCCAGCAGTGACTGGGGAGGGACAGATACGCAGTATTTT.

This clonotype was found many times. V usage is TRBV12-3 or TRBV12-4 and J usage is TRBJ1-4; D may be TRBD1 (5 bases). There are 15 residues in the CDR3. The V and J ends lost 5 bases and 7 bases respectively, with 17 bases between them. CDR3: CASSKSGTKSEKLFF. The CDR3 nucleotides are TGTGCCAGCAGTAAATCCGGGACGAAAAGTGAAAAACTGTTTTTT.

V and J are TRBV19 and TRBJ1-2; no definite D call. Germline V lookup: CDR1 LNHDA, CDR2 SQIVND (reference sequence). Trimming removed 4 bases from V and 8 bases from J, with 17 bases in between. The CDR3 totals 14 residues. CDR3 loop: CASSSPGQLRGYTF. DNA of the CDR3: TGTGCCAGTAGTAGCCCCGGGCAGCTCCGGGGCTACACCTTC.

In this sample, this clonotype turned up once. The chain combines TRBV3-1 with TRBJ2-3; D gene ambiguous. V was clipped by 4 bases and J by 6 bases, with 14 bases between them. This CDR3 is built from 14 residues. The V gene's germline CDR1 is LGHDT and CDR2 YNNKEL (reference sequence). CDR3 loop: CASSRPSAGDTQYF. Here the CDR3 DNA reads TGTGCCAGCAGCCGGCCCTCCGCTGGGGATACGCAGTATTTT.

In its sample, this clonotype was seen a few times. CDR3 nucleotides: TGCGCCAGCAGCCACCGGGACAGGGGAGGGAATGAAAAACTGTTTTTT. Protein sequence: CASSHRDRGGNEKLFF. The rearrangement uses TRBV4-1 and TRBJ1-4; the match to TRBD1 covers 10 bases. The CDR3 is made up of 16 amino acids. Per the germline V gene, CDR1 is MGHRA and CDR2 is YSYEKL. The trim removed 3 bases at V and 5 bases at J, leaving 6 bases unmatched.

This clonotype was detected ten times or more. The chain joins TRBV7-2 to TRBJ2-1; D gene ambiguous. Germline V gene sequence: CDR1 SGHTA, CDR2 FQGNSA. There are 14 residues in the CDR3. V was cut by 1 base and J by 5 bases, with 9 bases left in between. In DNA form, the CDR3 reads TGTGCCAGCAGCTTAGGCGGCTCGCACAATGAGCAGTTCTTC. Protein sequence: CASSLGGSHNEQFF.

The J gene is TRBJ2-7, the V gene TRBV2; no firm D call. Germline V CDR1 and CDR2: SNHLY, FYNNEI. The CDR3 extends over 13 amino acids. Deletions cut 8 bases from V and 3 bases from J, with 14 bases between. The CDR3: CASQPDGLYEQYF. DNA for the CDR3: TGTGCCAGCCAACCGGACGGCCTCTACGAGCAGTACTTC. The entire variable domain, with the rest obtained from reference TRBV2 and TRBJ2-7, is as follows: EPEVTQTPSHQVTQMGQEVILRCVPISNHLYFYWYRQILGQKVEFLVSFYNNEISEKSEIFDDQFSVERPDGSNFTLKIRSTKLEDSAMYFCASQPDGLYEQYFGPGTRLTVT.

This clonotype appeared many times. V and J are TRBV11-2 and TRBJ2-3; D may match TRBD1 or TRBD2 (5 bases each). Per germline, CDR1 SGHAT and CDR2 FQNNGV. The CDR3 is 14 amino acids. V was pared by 5 bases and J by 9 bases, with 18 bases between. The CDR3 is CASSPGTYKGTQYF. As DNA, the CDR3 is TGTGCCAGCAGCCCCGGGACGTATAAAGGGACGCAGTATTTT.

The CDR3: CASVSLVTHTEAFF. CDR3 coding DNA: TGTGCCAGTGTCAGTCTGGTTACTCACACTGAAGCTTTCTTT. V is TRBV19 and J is TRBJ1-1; D call uncertain. Trimming left V 8 bases short and J 3 bases short, with 16 bases between. CDR3 size: 14 residues. Germline V lookup: CDR1 LNHDA, CDR2 SQIVND (reference sequence).

This clonotype was recorded many times. The gene calls are TRBV20-1 and TRBJ2-7; D is perhaps TRBD2 (6 bases). The CDR3 is 14 residues long. The germline CDR1 and CDR2 sequences are DFQATT and SNEGSKA (reference sequence). V lost 6 bases, J lost 4 bases, and 19 bases lay in between. The CDR3 DNA is TGCAGTGCCCCCTTACCGGGAGAAATGTACGAGCAGTACTTC. This codes for CSAPLPGEMYEQYF.

This clonotype was recorded at least ten times. This chain joins TRBV13 and TRBJ2-2, with unresolved D. V was shortened by 2 bases and J by 5 bases, with 3 bases between the two germline ends. The germline gives CDR1 PRHDT, CDR2 FYEKMQ (reference sequence). This CDR3 is 12 amino acids long. As DNA, the CDR3 is TGTGCCAGCAGCTTACAGACCGGGGAGCTGTTTTTT. Protein product: CASSLQTGELFF.

This clonotype was counted many times. The chain carries TRBV28 and TRBJ2-7; D may correspond to TRBD1 or TRBD2 (6 bases each). Germline CDR1 reads MDHEN; CDR2 reads SYDVKM. Trimming removed 6 bases from V and 0 bases from J, with 18 bases in between. The CDR3 sequence is 16 residues long. Here the CDR3 reads CASSHGGGTSSYEQYF. The CDR3 DNA is TGTGCCAGCAGCCATGGAGGCGGGACATCCTCCTACGAGCAGTACTTC.

In its sample, this clonotype was seen many times. The chain carries TRBV5-5 and TRBJ1-1; 10 bases match TRBD1. Germline CDR1 reads SGHKS; CDR2 reads YYEKEE (reference sequence). The CDR3 contains 14 residues. Trimming removed 4 bases from V and 6 bases from J; junction bases left unmatched: 6. As DNA, the CDR3 is TGTGCCAGCAGCCAGGGACAGGGGAGGGCTGAAGCTTTCTTT. Translation: CASSQGQGRAEAFF. Full variable domain (rest looked up from reference TRBV5-5 and TRBJ1-1): DAGVTQSPTHLIKTRGQQVTLRCSPISGHKSVSWYQQVLGQGPQFIFQYYEKEERGRGNFPDRFSARQFPNYSSELNVNALLLGDSALYLCASSQGQGRAEAFFGQGTRLTVV.

This clonotype was seen repeatedly, ten times or more. V gene TRBV6-1 combines with J gene TRBJ2-1; D possibly corresponds to TRBD1 (6 bases). Germline values: CDR1 MNHNS, CDR2 SASEGT. This CDR3 comprises 15 residues. Trimming removed 7 bases at V and 7 bases at J, with 20 bases between. CDR3 region: CASTQDRSSNNEQFF. In DNA form, the CDR3 reads TGTGCCAGCACCCAAGACAGGTCTAGTAATAATGAGCAGTTCTTC.

This clonotype has only a few counts. The genes are TRBV30 and TRBJ2-1; 9 nucleotides align to TRBD2. CDR3 length equals 16 residues. From germline, CDR1 is GTSNPN and CDR2 SVGIG (reference sequence). V trimming: 8 bases; J trimming: 6 bases; junction bases outside the gene matches: 17. DNA of the CDR3: TGTGCCCAGCGGGGCGGAGGGGCGGGAGGGCCCAATGAGCAGTTCTTC. Encoded protein: CAQRGGGAGGPNEQFF. Drawing the rest from reference TRBV30 and TRBJ2-1, the complete variable domain is SQTIHQWPATLVQPVGSPLSLECTVEGTSNPNLYWYRQAAGRGLQLLFYSVGIGQISSEVPQNLSASRPQDRQFILSSKKLLLSDSGFYLCAQRGGGAGGPNEQFFGPGTRLTVL.

The chain joins TRBV29-1 to TRBJ2-7, with 13 bases aligning to TRBD2. The CDR3 has 16 amino acids. From germline, CDR1 is SQVTM and CDR2 ANQGSEA. V gave up 2 bases and J gave up 4 bases; unmatched junction bases: 8. CDR3 amino acids: CSVESRRGLAGYEQYF. The CDR3, as DNA: TGCAGCGTTGAATCCCGAAGGGGACTAGCGGGGTACGAGCAGTACTTC.

This clonotype was seen many times. V is TRBV19 and J is TRBJ2-7, with a weak D call TRBD1 (6 bases). CDR1 and CDR2 (germline): LNHDA, SQIVND (reference sequence). V was pared by 9 bases and J by 3 bases, with 15 bases between. This CDR3 contains 13 residues. CDR3 coding DNA: TGTGCCAGCAGTCCAGGGGTGGGCTACGAGCAGTACTTC. Residues: CASSPGVGYEQYF. The full variable domain, its missing parts supplied by reference TRBV19 and TRBJ2-7, is DGGITQSPKYLFRKEGQNVTLSCEQNLNHDAMYWYRQDPGQGLRLIYYSQIVNDFQKGDIAEGYSVSREKKESFPLTVTSAQKNPTAFYLCASSPGVGYEQYFGPGTRLTVT.

The V gene is TRBV19, the J gene TRBJ1-1; possibly TRBD1 for D (6 bases). CDR1 is LNHDA and CDR2 is SQIVND in the germline V gene (reference sequence). The CDR3 sequence is 16 residues long. V was cut by 0 bases and J by 3 bases, with 14 bases left in between. CDR3 residues: CASSIETTGLDTEAFF. The CDR3 DNA reads as TGTGCCAGTAGTATAGAAACTACAGGGTTGGACACTGAAGCTTTCTTT.

There are many counts of this clonotype. Here the CDR3 reads CASSRDRSNTGELFF. CDR3 DNA: TGTGCCAGCAGTCGGGACAGATCGAACACCGGGGAGCTGTTTTTT. The chain couples TRBV2 to TRBJ2-2; 7 nucleotides match TRBD1. This CDR3 region has 15 residues. The germline CDR1 and CDR2 sequences are SNHLY and FYNNEI. V lost 5 bases to trimming and J lost 0 bases; unmatched junction nucleotides: 3.

This clonotype was recorded many times. The gene calls are TRBV7-3 and TRBJ2-1, with D perhaps TRBD1 (5 bases). Trimming removed 7 bases at V and 7 bases at J, with 17 bases between. Germline V gene sequence: CDR1 SGHTA, CDR2 FQGTGA. CDR3 length: 14 amino acids. CDR3 DNA: TGTGCCAGCACTAAAGGGGCTAATCTGAATGAGCAGTTCTTC. Translating it yields CASTKGANLNEQFF.